This record covers a single TCR beta chain. What it recognizes is unknown. One end of the junction fails to match germline, which may point to a read error. This record comes from a study of vaccination and CD4 T cells after COVID-19. Study-wide context: Participants got two doses of BNT162b2 or mRNA-1273 vaccine. Stimulation used overlapping spike peptides from SARS-CoV-2, HCoV-NL63, HCoV-OC43 and HCoV-229E.

CDR1 and CDR2 (germline): MRHNA, SNTAGT. The CDR3 loop spans 15 amino acids. Specified treatment: roughly 10-day PBMC culture with coronavirus spike peptide pools or control peptides (ViraFEST assay). Gathering of the CD4+ T cells, from the unexposed donor, took place before the COVID-19 pandemic (2011-2018). Cultured CD4+ T-cell DNA underwent Oncomine TCR Beta short-read sequencing. TCRdb reprocessed the PCR reads with MiXCR, giving one entry per CDR3 protein. Of around 7,800 distinct CDR3 sequences in the sample, roughly 33% are singletons; the top ten hold approximately 28%. The TCR sequence derives from a human donor in good health. Input material: CD4+ T cells from blood, cultured in vitro. This chain connects TRBV6-4 to TRBJ2-3; 9 nucleotides agree with TRBD2. CDR3 in DNA: TGTGCCAGCAGTGATCTAGCGGGGAGCACAAATACGCAGTATTTT. Its protein product is CASSDLAGSTNTQYF.